The rows below give T cell receptor beta chains drawn from one sample of a study of blood T cells in healthy people across ages. TCRdb redid the calling of the 5' RACE reads with MiXCR, one entry per CDR3 protein. The sample includes approximately 790,000 distinct CDR3 sequences, approximately 59% seen only once; the top ten take around a quarter. The material sequenced was blood. The receptor source for this set is a man aged 30-40 years in good health. CDR3s include the opening cysteine and the closing phenylalanine or tryptophan.

J gene | V gene | CDR3 protein
TRBJ1-4 | TRBV3-1 | CASRGRTGAFATNEKLFF
TRBJ2-6 | TRBV12-3/TRBV12-4 | CASRGRTWANVLTF
TRBJ2-5 | TRBV6-6 | CASSYGRVQETQYF
TRBJ1-1 | TRBV4-3 | CASSQGAVVPPEAFF
TRBJ2-1 | TRBV29-1 | CSAGPRDSYNEQFF
TRBJ2-1 | TRBV7-2 | CASSLTPSSSYNEQFF
TRBJ1-2 | TRBV4-2 | CASSQTDTGGYGYTF
TRBJ1-4 | TRBV18 | CASSLGVDGEKLFF
TRBJ1-4 | TRBV15 | CATSRDVVATNEKLFF
TRBJ2-3 | TRBV25-1 | CASSDGTGSLDTQYF
TRBJ2-7 | TRBV13 | CASSWGGNQPQHFGDGTLSYEQYF
TRBJ1-2 | TRBV4-2 | CASSQDERTDTYGYTF
TRBJ1-2 | TRBV6-6 | CASSYSWGYTF